The 15 T cell receptor beta chains reported below all come from one sample, sequenced in a study of T cell repertoires in cytomegalovirus infection. TCRdb processed the reads anew with MiXCR; each CDR3 protein has one entry. This table holds roughly 720,000 distinct CDR3 sequences, about a third found once. The sequencing input was PBMCs. The receptors shown here come from a human donor in good health (CMV status not recorded). Some clones in this sample may be carry-over from other donors' samples.

This clonotype was counted a few times. The chain is built from TRBV10-3 and TRBJ1-1; no reliable D call. Trimming took off 0 bases at V and 0 bases at J, with 14 bases between the two ends. Germline assignment: CDR1 ENHRY and CDR2 SYGVKD. The CDR3 contains 17 residues. CDR3: CAISESRIGRMNTEAFF. CDR3 in DNA: TGTGCCATCAGTGAGTCCCGCATCGGACGGATGAACACTGAAGCTTTCTTT.

In regard to this clonotype: A read error may account for a junction end that differs from germline. The V call is TRBV27, the J call TRBJ1-3; a possible D gene is TRBD1 (5 bases). Germline CDR1 and CDR2: MNHEY and SMNVEV (reference sequence). CDR3 length equals 16 residues. For the CDR3, the DNA is TGTGCCCGCAGTTTAACAGGCCCGCTCTCTGGAAACACCATATATTTT. Translation: CARSLTGPLSGNTIYF.

This rearrangement joins TRBV28 to TRBJ2-3, with 8 bases fitting TRBD2. Unmatched junction bases numbered 8, after V lost 5 bases and J lost 4 bases. Per germline, CDR1 MDHEN and CDR2 SYDVKM. This CDR3 comprises 15 residues. CDR3 DNA sequence: TGTGCCAGCAGTGGGGGACTAGTTGCCGCAGATACGCAGTATTTT. Amino acid sequence: CASSGGLVAADTQYF.

Ten or more counts support this clonotype. The chain has TRBV7-2 and TRBJ2-6; D is ambiguous. This CDR3 is built from 20 residues. The ends were cut back, 4 bases at V and 0 bases at J, with 22 bases in the middle. CDR1 is SGHTA, CDR2 FQGNSA, per germline. The CDR3: CASSSSKAVGRPSGANVLTF. Here the CDR3 DNA reads TGTGCCAGCAGCTCAAGCAAGGCGGTGGGCCGACCCTCTGGGGCCAACGTCCTGACTTTC.

This sequence joins TRBV4-1 and TRBJ2-1, with D perhaps matching TRBD1 or TRBD2 (5 bases each). Germline V CDR1 and CDR2: MGHRA, YSYEKL. This CDR3 comprises 13 residues. Trimming left V 8 bases short and J 5 bases short, with 13 bases between. The CDR3: CASAPGRNNEQFF. In DNA form, the CDR3 reads TGCGCCAGCGCCCCGGGGCGGAACAATGAGCAGTTCTTC.

CDR3 sequence (DNA): TGTGCCAGCAGGGACCGAGCGGGGGGATTTGATGAGCAGTTCTTC. It specifies CASRDRAGGFDEQFF. The chain recombines TRBV6-1 with TRBJ2-1, with TRBD2 matching 9 bases. CDR1 is MNHNS, CDR2 SASEGT, per germline. This CDR3 has 15 residues. The V and J ends lost 6 bases and 8 bases, in that order; junction bases with no gene match: 11.

This clonotype was seen more than once but under ten times. The J gene is TRBJ2-3, the V gene TRBV4-1, with D possibly TRBD1 on 6 matching bases. Trimming pared 3 bases from V and 0 bases from J, leaving 13 bases between. Germline CDR1 and CDR2: MGHRA and YSYEKL. The CDR3 length is 16 residues. The CDR3 loop reads CASSQLRGGSTDTQYF. CDR3 nucleotides: TGCGCCAGCAGCCAGCTAAGAGGGGGAAGCACAGATACGCAGTATTTT.

This clonotype appeared a few times. This chain uses TRBV25-1 with TRBJ2-2; perhaps TRBD1 as D (5 bases). The germline V gene has CDR1 MGHDK and CDR2 SYGVNS. Between the trimmed V and J ends, which lost 6 bases and 7 bases, there was a span of 18 bases. This CDR3 has 15 residues. DNA of the CDR3: TGTGCCAGCAGGAAGGGGCAGGGTACTAACGGGGAGCTGTTTTTT. It yields the protein CASRKGQGTNGELFF.

This chain connects TRBV5-1 to TRBJ2-3; 7 nucleotides line up with TRBD1. The CDR3 has 16 residues. The trim removed 2 bases at V and 0 bases at J, leaving 6 bases unmatched. Per the germline V gene, CDR1 is SGHRS and CDR2 is YFSETQ. The CDR3 coding sequence is TGCGCCAGCAGCTTAGGTCGGGACAGAAGCACAGATACGCAGTATTTT. As protein: CASSLGRDRSTDTQYF.

This clonotype has a single count. The chain combines TRBV29-1 with TRBJ1-2, with 7 bases aligning to TRBD1. The V gene end was trimmed by 7 bases and the J gene end by 0 bases; junction bases not matched to a gene: 8. The germline CDR1 and CDR2 sequences are SQVTM and ANQGSEA. The CDR3 covers 14 residues. The CDR3 DNA sequence: TGCAGCGCTACGGACGGGACAGCTAACTATGGCTACACCTTC. Protein sequence: CSATDGTANYGYTF.

There are a few counts of this clonotype. The chain recombines TRBV28 with TRBJ2-2; no definite D call. Germline loops: CDR1 MDHEN, CDR2 SYDVKM. This CDR3 is 12 amino acids long. Here the CDR3 DNA reads TGTGCGGCGGAGAGGACGACCGGGGAGCTGTTTTTT. It translates to CAAERTTGELFF. Full variable domain (remainder filled in from reference TRBV28 and TRBJ2-2): DVKVTQSSRYLVKRTGEKVFLECVQDMDHENMFWYRQDPGLGLRLIYFSYDVKMKEKGDIPEGYSVSREKKERFSLILESASTNQTSMYLCAAERTTGELFFGEGSRLTVL.

This clonotype was counted between two and nine times. V gene TRBV7-3 combines with J gene TRBJ2-6; 9 bases map to TRBD1. From germline, CDR1 is SGHTA and CDR2 FQGTGA. The junction had 11 bases not matched to a gene; V was cut back by 4 bases and J by 4 bases. The length of the CDR3 is 18 residues. DNA of the CDR3: TGTGCCAGCAGCTCCCTGGGACAGGGTATGGGGGGGGCCAACGTCCTGACTTTC. Translation: CASSSLGQGMGGANVLTF.

The V call is TRBV5-4, the J call TRBJ2-3; 7 bases map to TRBD2. The CDR3 contains 16 residues. Germline trimming cut 1 base from V and 3 bases from J; bases unmatched to any gene: 8. Germline CDR1 and CDR2: SGHNT and YYREEE (reference sequence). CDR3 loop: CASSLWSGGETDTQYF. CDR3 nucleotide sequence: TGTGCCAGCAGCTTGTGGTCGGGGGGTGAGACAGATACGCAGTATTTT.

This clonotype was picked up a small number of times. The V call is TRBV20-1, the J call TRBJ2-7; 11 bases are shared with TRBD2. Per germline, CDR1 DFQATT and CDR2 SNEGSKA (reference sequence). There are 13 residues in the CDR3. The J segment lost 12 bases and the V segment lost 6 bases, leaving 13 bases of the junction unmatched. CDR3 DNA sequence: TGCAGTGCAACACTAGCGGGGGCCTCTCTGTCGTACTTC. Protein sequence: CSATLAGASLSYF.

The V and J genes are TRBV9 and TRBJ1-1; 8 nucleotides line up with TRBD1. The CDR3 has 13 amino acids. V was clipped by 3 bases and J by 5 bases; unmatched bases: 3. Germline values: CDR1 SGDLS, CDR2 YYNGEE. The CDR3 sequence: CASSETGATEAFF. The CDR3 nucleotides are TGTGCCAGCAGCGAGACAGGGGCGACTGAAGCTTTCTTT. Using reference TRBV9 and TRBJ1-1 for the parts outside the CDR3, the full variable domain is DSGVTQTPKHLITATGQRVTLRCSPRSGDLSVYWYQQSLDQGLQFLIQYYNGEERAKGNILERFSAQQFPDLHSELNLSSLELGDSALYFCASSETGATEAFFGQGTRLTVV.